This is a list of T cell receptor beta chains from one sample in a study of CD8+ T cells in alopecia areata. Assay: immunoSEQ multiplex PCR; the TCRdb copy retains only in-frame clones and omits some. The sample yields approximately 150,000 clones, just over 65% seen once. The starting material was CD8+ T cells sorted from blood, obtained at week 0. The receptors derive from a human donor with alopecia areata. Both conserved end residues are part of each CDR3. D genes are given only for firm matches. Clone size is not always given. Where it is, it says once, few, many or a class for expanded clones.

d_call: TRBD2; v_call: TRBV7-9; j_call: TRBJ2-1; clone_size: NA; cdr3_aa: CASSWPPHAGVGDEQFF; cdr3_nt: TGTGCCAGCAGCTGGCCCCCCCATGCGGGGGTTGGAGATGAGCAGTTCTTC
d_call: NA; v_call: TRBV25-1; j_call: TRBJ1-1; clone_size: NA; cdr3_aa: CASSEGGEWDTEAFF; cdr3_nt: TGTGCCAGCAGTGAAGGGGGGGAGTGGGACACTGAAGCTTTCTTT
d_call: TRBD2; v_call: TRBV4-1; j_call: TRBJ2-5; clone_size: NA; cdr3_aa: CASSPRVAGAQETQYF; cdr3_nt: TGCGCCAGCAGCCCCCGGGTAGCGGGGGCCCAAGAGACCCAGTACTTC
d_call: TRBD1; v_call: TRBV7-8; j_call: TRBJ2-7; clone_size: NA; cdr3_aa: CASSSGQVYEQYF; cdr3_nt: TGTGCCAGCAGCTCTGGACAGGTCTACGAGCAGTACTTC
d_call: TRBD1; v_call: TRBV4-2; j_call: TRBJ2-7; clone_size: NA; cdr3_aa: CASSQPEGQGAKEQYF; cdr3_nt: TGTGCCAGCAGCCAACCCGAGGGACAGGGGGCGAAAGAGCAGTACTTC
d_call: NA; v_call: TRBV5-4; j_call: TRBJ2-5; clone_size: NA; cdr3_aa: CASSLLTPQETQYF; cdr3_nt: TGTGCCAGCAGCTTGCTGACACCACAAGAGACCCAGTACTTC
d_call: TRBD1; v_call: TRBV9; j_call: TRBJ1-4; clone_size: NA; cdr3_aa: CASSIQGGLDEKLFF; cdr3_nt: TGTGCCAGCAGCATCCAGGGGGGCCTCGATGAAAAACTGTTTTTT
d_call: TRBD1; v_call: TRBV18; j_call: TRBJ2-3; clone_size: NA; cdr3_aa: CASSPSHPGTDTDTQYF; cdr3_nt: TGTGCCAGCTCACCATCTCATCCCGGGACAGACACAGATACGCAGTATTTT
d_call: NA; v_call: TRBV4-2; j_call: TRBJ1-2; clone_size: NA; cdr3_aa: CASSQGSVIYGYTF; cdr3_nt: TGTGCCAGCAGCCAAGGGTCCGTGATCTATGGCTACACCTTC
d_call: NA; v_call: TRBV14; j_call: TRBJ2-1; clone_size: few; cdr3_aa: CASSQEFRGAYNEQFF; cdr3_nt: TGTGCCAGCAGCCAAGAATTCAGGGGAGCCTACAATGAGCAGTTCTTC
d_call: NA; v_call: TRBV5-4; j_call: TRBJ2-1; clone_size: NA; cdr3_aa: CASSLDQDGRQFF; cdr3_nt: TGTGCCAGCAGCTTGGACCAGGACGGCAGGCAGTTCTTC